This TCR beta chain was found in a study of blood T cell repertoires in COVID-19. Study background: COVID-19 samples from acute and convalescent phases originated in the United States, Italy and Spain. Sample material is recorded as cDNA or gDNA derived from T cells, B-cell-depleted T cells, or PBMCs.

Authors' data handling: Estimation of nucleated cell counts relied on the amplification of reference gene primers. The data were produced by immunoSEQ multiplex PCR, yet TCRdb's version contains in-frame clones alone and is incomplete. D and trimming were read from the DNA, whereas the V and J calls and clone size are those reported in that table. The repertoire holds some 200,000 clones, with around 86% as singletons. Per the germline V gene, CDR1 is GTSNPN and CDR2 is SVGIG (reference sequence). The ends lost 3 bases at V and 2 bases at J; junction bases unmatched: 15. This CDR3 comprises 17 residues.

The sequencing sample was made of peripheral blood. This sequence was found in a man aged 80 or over with acute or convalescent COVID-19. This chain uses TRBV30 with TRBJ1-1, with 7 bases that match TRBD1. As DNA, the CDR3 is TGTGCCTGGAGGTCAGATGTACGAGGGGGCGCAAACACTGAAGCTTTCTTT. Amino acid sequence: CAWRSDVRGGANTEAFF.